What follows is one T cell receptor (beta chain) and its context. The data originate from a study of blood T cell repertoires in COVID-19. Turning to the study itself: Sources were T cells, B-cell-depleted T cells, or PBMCs; the material itself was cDNA or gDNA.

In the source study's methods: Reference gene primer amplification gave estimated nucleated cell counts. Some clones are missing from TCRdb's copy, which holds only in-frame ones; the method was immunoSEQ multiplex PCR. That table furnishes V, J and clone size, whereas the DNA furnished D and trimming. This sample has 100,000 to 120,000 clones; 70% to 90% occur once, and the top ten carry 4.8%. The clonotype was recovered from a human donor in a cohort sampled during active COVID-19. Sequencing used peripheral blood.

CDR3 residues: CASSLTQLNQPQHF. CDR3 DNA: TGTGCCAGCAGTTTAACCCAACTCAATCAGCCCCAGCATTTT. The J gene is TRBJ1-5, the V gene TRBV27; D remains ambiguous. The CDR3 runs 14 residues. CDR1 is MNHEY, CDR2 SMNVEV, per germline (reference sequence). The V and J ends lost 2 bases and 3 bases respectively, with 8 bases between them.